This T cell receptor (beta chain) was observed in a study of tumor and adjacent non-tumor tissue in lung cancer (dated by TCRdb to 2016 to 2019). At the level of the whole study: Patients with adenocarcinoma (roughly 12), squamous cell carcinoma (2) and small cell lung cancer (1) were included in the cohort. Among the roughly 15 patients, ages ranged from roughly 31 to 80 years, about 10 were men and 5 were women, and disease was TNM stage I to III. Sequencing generated a total of 125,075,908 productive TCRbeta reads, averaging roughly 4.2 million reads per sample. The study compared bulk TCRbeta repertoires from lung tumor tissue and matched distant non-tumor lung tissue of some 15 lung cancer patients. For each patient, one tumor sample and one normal lung sample were taken, giving some 33 paired specimens that underwent TCRbeta CDR3 sequencing.

RNA was isolated from bulk, unsorted tissue, and RNA quality was assessed with a NanoDrop ND-1000 and an Agilent 2100. Newly diagnosed lung cancer patients without prior chemotherapy who had been admitted for thoracic surgery in China between August and November 2014 were enrolled as donors. Anyone who had undergone radiotherapy or chemotherapy before, or who had another cancer at the same time, was left out of the study. Surgical tissue pieces of about 1-2 cm3 were preserved in RNAlater solution and were kept at -80 degrees C until use. Taken from the germline V gene, the CDR1 and CDR2 loops are SGHAT and FQNNGV. From the cysteine up to the phenylalanine, the CDR3 has a length of 13 residues. Here the CDR3 DNA is all that survives: 39 bases in frame from base 1. Receptors were amplified or captured by multiplex PCR. TCRdb lists the instrument as Illumina HiSeq 2500. TCRbeta libraries were built by three rounds of nested PCR using primers (Table S4), following protocols modified from ARM-PCR. Before sequencing, PCR products in the 200-500 bp range were cut out of the gel and cleaned up using the QIAquick gel extraction kit. The original methods were these. Trimmomatic was used to clean the reads, FLASH was used to merge the reads into complete CDR3 sequences, and MiTCR was used to assign the reads to V(D)J germline segments. VDJtools was used to compute clonal diversity as the inverse Simpson's index. In-frame sequences lacking a premature stop codon were counted as productive reads. The public sequencing data were trimmed at Q25 with fastp and processed into clonotypes with MiXCR by TCRdb, which kept only in-frame beta chains. Each CDR3 protein gets just one entry, which takes the most common genes and DNA from the rows behind it. Here the V and J calls rest on TCRdb's processing, not on the authors' analysis. The sample data list some 78,000 distinct CDR3 sequences, and around 75% of these were observed just once. More than 10% of the sample rests with the top ten.

What the study reported, not specific to this receptor: Only around 14 patients were in the cohort, and the authors stated that larger samples and more detailed clinical data are needed. Because peripheral blood was not sequenced, the blood TCRbeta repertoires of the lung cancer patients in the study went unexamined. Tumor tissue showed significantly higher TCR diversity (inverse Simpson) than normal lung tissue, at 431.37 vs 166.20 (P = 0.0075, Mann-Whitney U test). A significantly larger cumulative share of the repertoire was made up by the top 100 clones in normal lung than in tumor tissue. Neither the sequencing platform nor unique molecular identifiers are named or mentioned anywhere in the methods. Significantly higher TCR diversity was found in younger patients, and higher tumor TCR diversity was associated with shorter overall and disease-free survival.

As regards this clonotype: This clone's antigen is unknown. At one boundary the junction diverges from the germline segment, which might be a read error.

This clonotype was obtained from a woman aged 50 to 60 with non-small cell lung cancer. Sample: lung tumor tissue. The V gene is TRBV11-2 and the J gene is TRBJ1-2, with a tentative D gene TRBD1 over 5 matching bases. The CDR3 has the sequence CVSSLDMGDGCTF. In nucleotides, the sequence is TGTGTCAGCAGCCTAGATATGGGGGATGGCTGCACCTTC.